In this sample, the clone carrying this TCR beta chain turned up many times. V lost 2 bases to trimming and J lost 5 bases; unmatched junction nucleotides: 5. In germline, CDR1 is MNHEY, CDR2 SVGAGI. This CDR3 region has 14 residues. TCRdb passed the RT-PCR reads through MiXCR, listing each CDR3 protein once. The repertoire includes about 87,000 distinct CDR3 sequences, around 5% of them detected once, and about 2.8% sits in the top ten. These data originate in a study of patients and donors after allogeneic stem cell transplantation. Material for sequencing was blood, either unsorted or a sorted T cell fraction (not recorded which). The receptor's source is a human donor who was either an allogeneic HSCT recipient or a stem cell or donor lymphocyte infusion donor (not recorded which). It is not recorded whose cells these are; they may come from a transplant donor. The rearrangement joins TRBV6-5 to TRBJ2-5; 7 bases align to TRBD1. The CDR3 DNA follows: TGTGCCAGCAGTTACCGGGACAGAAGGGAGACCCAGTACTTC. It is translated as CASSYRDRRETQYF.